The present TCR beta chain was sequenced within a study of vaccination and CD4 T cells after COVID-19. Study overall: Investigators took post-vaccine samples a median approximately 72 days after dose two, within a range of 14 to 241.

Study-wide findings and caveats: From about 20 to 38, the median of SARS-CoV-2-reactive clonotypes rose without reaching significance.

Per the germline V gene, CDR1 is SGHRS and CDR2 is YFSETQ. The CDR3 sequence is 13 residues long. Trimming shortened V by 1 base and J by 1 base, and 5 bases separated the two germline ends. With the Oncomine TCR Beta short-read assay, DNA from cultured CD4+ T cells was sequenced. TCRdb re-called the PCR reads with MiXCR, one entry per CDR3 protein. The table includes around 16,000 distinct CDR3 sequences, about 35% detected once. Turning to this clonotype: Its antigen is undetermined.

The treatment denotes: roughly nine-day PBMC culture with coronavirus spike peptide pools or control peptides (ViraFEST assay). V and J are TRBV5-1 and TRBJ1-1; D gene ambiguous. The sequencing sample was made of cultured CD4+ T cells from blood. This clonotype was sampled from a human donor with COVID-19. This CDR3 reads CASSLTENTEAFF. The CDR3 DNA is TGCGCCAGCAGCTTGACGGAGAACACTGAAGCTTTCTTT.